The 9 T cell receptor beta chains reported below all come from one sample, sequenced in a study of blood T cell repertoires in COVID-19. Only in-frame clones appear in the TCRdb table, and some are missing; sequencing was by immunoSEQ multiplex PCR. The data show some 180,000 clones, just under 85% seen once. Sequencing used peripheral blood. All receptors derive from a woman of 80 years or more with COVID-19, enrolled during active disease.

The J gene is TRBJ2-3, the V gene TRBV27; D gene unclear. The CDR3 is made up of 11 amino acids. The germline gives CDR1 MNHEY, CDR2 SMNVEV (reference sequence). With 7 bases removed from V and 4 bases from J, the gap between germline ends came to 6 bases. CDR3 in DNA: TGTGCCAGCACCGGGTCAGATACGCAGTATTTT. Translating it yields CASTGSDTQYF.

The chain combines TRBV11-3 with TRBJ2-7; D is perhaps TRBD1 (5 bases). Trimming shortened V by 5 bases and J by 3 bases, and 14 bases separated the two germline ends. Germline-derived CDR1 and CDR2 are SGHNT and YENEEA. CDR3 length equals 14 residues. CDR3 amino acids: CASSAHRLDYEQYF. The CDR3, as DNA: TGTGCCAGCAGCGCGCACAGGTTAGACTACGAGCAGTACTTC.

This clone has only one observation. CDR3 loop: CASSPDMANTEAFF. The CDR3 nucleotides read TGTGCCAGCTCACCCGACATGGCAAACACTGAAGCTTTCTTT. V gene TRBV18 combines with J gene TRBJ1-1; no definite D call. Germline CDR1 is KGHSH and CDR2 is LQKENI. The CDR3 sequence is 14 residues long. The V end was cut by 3 bases, the J end by 2 bases, with 10 bases between.

The chain couples TRBV19 to TRBJ1-2; 9 bases match TRBD1. The V and J ends lost 7 bases and 4 bases, in that order; junction bases with no gene match: 10. Germline CDR1 LNHDA, CDR2 SQIVND (reference sequence). The CDR3 has 15 amino acids. The CDR3 reads CASTSSGTGTYGYTF. In DNA, the CDR3 is TGTGCCAGTACCTCCTCCGGGACAGGGACCTATGGCTACACCTTC.

The chain carries TRBV5-1 and TRBJ1-6, with 9 bases identical to TRBD1. The germline CDR1 and CDR2 sequences are SGHRS and YFSETQ. The CDR3 loop spans 14 amino acids. J lost 6 bases, V lost 4 bases, and 2 bases had no gene match. CDR3 in amino acids: CASSPGQGNSPLHF. The CDR3 DNA is TGCGCCAGCAGCCCGGGACAGGGTAATTCACCCCTCCACTTT.

This chain connects TRBV2 to TRBJ1-4; TRBD1 might be the D (6 bases). With 2 bases removed from V and 4 bases from J, the gap between germline ends came to 11 bases. The germline V gene has CDR1 SNHLY and CDR2 FYNNEI. The CDR3 totals 15 residues. CDR3 loop: CASSELQGVNEKLFF. The DNA of the CDR3 is TGTGCCAGCAGTGAATTACAGGGCGTTAATGAAAAACTGTTTTTT.

The chain combines TRBV9 with TRBJ1-4, with 7 bases identical to TRBD1. CDR1 and CDR2 (germline): SGDLS, YYNGEE. V was clipped by 0 bases and J by 8 bases; unmatched bases: 7. The CDR3 is 15 amino acids. CDR3 loop: CASSVGTGVWEKLFF. The CDR3 DNA is TGTGCCAGCAGCGTAGGCACAGGGGTTTGGGAAAAACTGTTTTTT. Full variable domain (remainder filled in from reference TRBV9 and TRBJ1-4): DSGVTQTPKHLITATGQRVTLRCSPRSGDLSVYWYQQSLDQGLQFLIQYYNGEERAKGNILERFSAQQFPDLHSELNLSSLELGDSALYFCASSVGTGVWEKLFFGSGTQLSVL.

This clone showed up just a few times. V and J are TRBV5-1 and TRBJ2-7; a possible D gene is TRBD2 (5 bases). Germline values: CDR1 SGHRS, CDR2 YFSETQ. This CDR3 contains 14 residues. V was trimmed by 3 bases and J by 7 bases, leaving 17 bases between them. The DNA of the CDR3 is TGCGCCAGCAGCTCCCGGGGTTGGGGTGGGGAGCAGTACTTC. It yields the protein CASSSRGWGGEQYF.

The J gene is TRBJ2-3, the V gene TRBV5-1; D is possibly TRBD2 (6 bases). Trimming removed 3 bases at V and 0 bases at J, with 14 bases between. The germline V gene encodes CDR1 SGHRS and CDR2 YFSETQ. The CDR3 runs 16 residues. The CDR3 region is CASSSTGGLSTDTQYF. The CDR3 DNA sequence: TGCGCCAGCAGCTCGACCGGGGGACTCAGCACAGATACGCAGTATTTT.